The 24 T cell receptor beta chains presented below share a single source sample, sequenced in a study of T cell repertoires in cytomegalovirus infection (dated by TCRdb to the late 2010s). The sample was run on an Illumina HiSeq 1500. TCRdb trimmed the raw reads at Q25, called clones with MiXCR and kept productive beta chains. Each entry merges the rows of one CDR3 protein and shows their most common DNA and genes. The sample includes about 230,000 distinct CDR3 sequences, with under 25% observed a single time. The ten largest clonotypes hold 15% to 20% of the sample. Sequencing was done on a sample of CD8+ T cells from PBMCs. These receptors all stem from a human donor in good health (CMV status not recorded). Some clones in this sample may be carry-over from other donors' samples.

This clonotype has only a few counts. The gene calls are TRBV28 and TRBJ2-5, with 8 bases identical to TRBD1. The CDR3 contains 17 residues. Germline loops: CDR1 MDHEN, CDR2 SYDVKM. V trimming: 3 bases; J trimming: 2 bases; junction bases outside the gene matches: 11. The CDR3: CASSFGQGSEQQETQYF. CDR3 DNA: TGTGCCAGCAGTTTCGGACAGGGTTCTGAACAACAAGAGACCCAGTACTTC.

This clonotype was counted between two and nine times. The V gene is TRBV7-9, the J gene TRBJ2-1, with 7 bases aligning to TRBD1. V lost 7 bases and J lost 6; bases outside the gene matches: 9. Germline V gives CDR1 SEHNR, CDR2 FQNEAQ (reference sequence). This CDR3 is built from 14 residues. CDR3 region: CASTPQGQTNEQFF. DNA of the CDR3: TGTGCCAGCACCCCCCAGGGACAGACCAATGAGCAGTTCTTC.

The rearrangement links TRBV4-1 to TRBJ2-7, with a weak D call TRBD1 (6 bases). Germline CDR1 and CDR2: MGHRA and YSYEKL. CDR3 length: 14 residues. Between the trimmed V and J ends, which lost 3 bases and 3 bases, there was a span of 12 bases. The CDR3 sequence: CASSHPGTFYEQYF. The CDR3 nucleotides are TGCGCCAGCAGCCACCCCGGGACATTCTACGAGCAGTACTTC.

This clonotype was recorded at least ten times. V gene TRBV7-9 combines with J gene TRBJ2-7; D gene uncertain. The germline V gene has CDR1 SEHNR and CDR2 FQNEAQ (reference sequence). The V end lost 1 base, the J end lost 3 bases, and 10 bases lay between the germline ends. This CDR3 contains 14 residues. The CDR3 sequence is CASSLGSGNYEQYF. In nucleotides, the CDR3 is TGTGCCAGCAGCTTAGGGTCAGGAAACTACGAGCAGTACTTC.

CDR3 loop: CSATPGNTEAFF. Written as DNA, the CDR3 is TGCAGTGCTACTCCAGGGAACACTGAAGCTTTCTTT. The chain couples TRBV20-1 to TRBJ1-1, with unresolved D. Trimming shortened V by 4 bases and J by 1 base, and 7 bases separated the two germline ends. This CDR3 has 12 residues. Germline V gene data show CDR1 as DFQATT and CDR2 as SNEGSKA (reference sequence).

This sequence joins TRBV20-1 and TRBJ2-2; 9 bases match TRBD1. This CDR3 has 16 residues. CDR1 is DFQATT and CDR2 is SNEGSKA in the germline V gene (reference sequence). The J segment lost 5 bases and the V segment lost 6 bases, leaving 13 bases of the junction unmatched. CDR3 nucleotide sequence: TGCAGTGCCCACCACCTCCGGACAGGGGAAACCGGGGAGCTGTTTTTT. Amino acids: CSAHHLRTGETGELFF.

This clonotype turned up a few times. The chain uses TRBV20-1 and TRBJ1-6; D unresolved. The CDR3 sequence is 14 residues long. Trimming left V 0 bases short and J 7 bases short, with 10 bases between. The germline CDR1 and CDR2 sequences are DFQATT and SNEGSKA (reference sequence). In DNA, the CDR3 is TGCAGTGCTAGAGATTGGAGGTGGAATTCACCCCTCCACTTT. It is translated as CSARDWRWNSPLHF.

This chain links TRBV10-2 with TRBJ2-1; 12 positions match TRBD2. The CDR3 covers 15 residues. The ends lost 6 bases at V and 9 bases at J; junction bases unmatched: 9. The germline CDR1 and CDR2 sequences are WSHSY and SAAADI. Here the CDR3 DNA reads TGCGCCAGCAGAACCACTAGCGGGGGGCGTATTGAGCAGTTCTTC. Amino acids: CASRTTSGGRIEQFF.

The chain couples TRBV3-1 to TRBJ2-1, with 8 bases matching TRBD1. V shed 1 base, J shed 8 bases, and the junction held 7 bases outside the gene matches. The CDR3 is 15 amino acids. CDR1 LGHDT and CDR2 YNNKEL come from the germline V gene (reference sequence). For the CDR3, the DNA is TGTGCCAGCAGCCAAGGGACAGGGAGGATGGATGAGCAGTTCTTC. This translates into CASSQGTGRMDEQFF.

This sequence joins TRBV4-1 and TRBJ2-2, with TRBD1 identical over 7 bases. Germline lookup yields CDR1 MGHRA and CDR2 YSYEKL. The CDR3 length is 15 residues. Germline trimming cut 2 bases from V and 5 bases from J; bases unmatched to any gene: 5. The CDR3 nucleotides are TGCGCCAGCAGCCAAATAGGGGGCTATACCGGGGAGCTGTTTTTT. Translation: CASSQIGGYTGELFF.

This clonotype came up a few times. The V gene is TRBV11-3, the J gene TRBJ2-5; tentative D call: TRBD1 (6 bases). The CDR3 extends over 15 amino acids. Trimming stripped 2 bases from V and 0 bases from J, with 10 bases between. Germline V gene data show CDR1 as SGHNT and CDR2 as YENEEA. The CDR3 reads CASSLSAGDQETQYF. CDR3 nucleotides: TGTGCCAGCAGCTTATCAGCAGGGGACCAAGAGACCCAGTACTTC.

The rearrangement uses TRBV27 and TRBJ2-2, with TRBD1 matching over 7 bases. This CDR3 contains 14 residues. Trimming cost V 6 bases and J 7 bases; bases outside gene matches: 8. The germline gives CDR1 MNHEY, CDR2 SMNVEV (reference sequence). The DNA for the CDR3 is TGTGCCAGCAGACTACAGGGGCTCGGCGGGGAGCTGTTTTTT. It is translated as CASRLQGLGGELFF.

This clonotype occurred a few times. The chain couples TRBV12-3 or TRBV12-4 to TRBJ2-7, with D perhaps given as TRBD1 or TRBD2 (7 bases each). The CDR3 totals 14 residues. The V end lost 7 bases, the J end lost 6 bases, and 19 bases lay between the germline ends. In nucleotides, the CDR3 is TGTGCCAGCAAGAGGGGAGGGGGCGCGGGCGAGCAGTACTTC. Translated: CASKRGGGAGEQYF.

This clonotype was seen only a few times. The chain couples TRBV6-2 or TRBV6-3 to TRBJ2-5; D gene uncertain. CDR1 is MNHEY and CDR2 is SVGEGT in the germline V gene. There are 13 residues in the CDR3. Trimming removed 3 bases at V and 1 base at J, with 6 bases between. The CDR3: CASSYNFQETQYF. The DNA of the CDR3 is TGTGCCAGCAGTTATAATTTCCAAGAGACCCAGTACTTC.

This chain links TRBV20-1 with TRBJ1-1; no reliable D call. The germline V gene has CDR1 DFQATT and CDR2 SNEGSKA (reference sequence). The CDR3 is 15 amino acids. Trimming took off 0 bases at V and 0 bases at J, with 11 bases between the two ends. CDR3 sequence (DNA): TGCAGTGCTAGAGATCGGAGCAGGTTGAACACTGAAGCTTTCTTT. Protein: CSARDRSRLNTEAFF.

The V and J genes are TRBV5-4 and TRBJ2-3; D is ambiguous. Germline V CDR1 and CDR2: SGHNT, YYREEE (reference sequence). V was clipped by 0 bases and J by 4 bases, with 9 bases between them. This CDR3 region has 14 residues. The CDR3 bases are TGTGCCAGCAGCTTGGCCGTGGGTGCAGATACGCAGTATTTT. Amino acids: CASSLAVGADTQYF.

The rearrangement joins TRBV7-6 to TRBJ2-1; D may match TRBD1 or TRBD2 (5 bases each). Germline values: CDR1 SGHVS, CDR2 FNYEAQ. The V gene lost 8 bases and the J gene lost 5 bases, with 22 bases spanning the gap. CDR3 size: 16 residues. CDR3 in DNA: TGTGCCAGCTGGGGTGGTTCGGGACCCTTGGACAATGAGCAGTTCTTC. Amino acids: CASWGGSGPLDNEQFF.

The genes are TRBV28 and TRBJ2-1; a weak D match, TRBD2 (6 bases). The CDR3 contains 16 residues. Trimming took off 5 bases at V and 6 bases at J, with 20 bases between the two ends. CDR1 MDHEN and CDR2 SYDVKM come from the germline V gene. DNA for the CDR3: TGTGCCAGCAGTCTCGAAGGGGCAGGGAGGTTCAATGAGCAGTTCTTC. Protein product: CASSLEGAGRFNEQFF.

This clonotype appeared many times. The chain is built from TRBV7-8 and TRBJ1-2; no clear D gene. V lost 0 bases and J lost 6, with 11 bases in between. This CDR3 has 14 amino acids. Germline assignment: CDR1 SGHVS and CDR2 FQNEAQ. CDR3 sequence reads: CASSLANSPNGYTF. In nucleotides, the CDR3 is TGTGCCAGCAGCTTAGCGAACAGCCCAAATGGCTACACCTTC.

V gene TRBV19 combines with J gene TRBJ2-2; TRBD1 aligns across 7 bases. With V trimmed by 5 bases and J by 4 bases, 10 bases remained unmatched. The germline gives CDR1 LNHDA, CDR2 SQIVND (reference sequence). The CDR3 is made up of 16 amino acids. The CDR3 region is CASSAQTGPSTGELFF. CDR3 bases: TGTGCCAGTAGTGCACAGACAGGGCCGAGCACCGGGGAGCTGTTTTTT. Combining the CDR3 with reference TRBV19 and TRBJ2-2 gives the whole variable domain DGGITQSPKYLFRKEGQNVTLSCEQNLNHDAMYWYRQDPGQGLRLIYYSQIVNDFQKGDIAEGYSVSREKKESFPLTVTSAQKNPTAFYLCASSAQTGPSTGELFFGEGSRLTVL.

The V call is TRBV27, the J call TRBJ2-3; TRBD1 might be the D (6 bases). There are 13 residues in the CDR3. CDR1 and CDR2 (germline): MNHEY, SMNVEV (reference sequence). V was clipped by 3 bases and J by 4 bases, with 8 bases between them. CDR3 region: CASSFRGADTQYF. In DNA, the CDR3 is TGTGCCAGCAGTTTCAGGGGAGCAGATACGCAGTATTTT.

A few counts support this clonotype. The rearrangement links TRBV7-9 to TRBJ1-3; TRBD1 aligns across 7 bases. Trimming cost V 1 base and J 0 bases; bases outside gene matches: 3. There are 16 residues in the CDR3. In germline, CDR1 is SEHNR, CDR2 FQNEAQ (reference sequence). The CDR3 DNA is TGTGCCAGCAGCTTAGATCGACAGGGCTCTGGAAACACCATATATTTT. This sequence encodes CASSLDRQGSGNTIYF.

This clonotype was seen at least ten times. The V call is TRBV7-2, the J call TRBJ1-1, with 7 nucleotides matching TRBD1. CDR1 and CDR2 (germline): SGHTA, FQGNSA. After removal of 1 base from V and 4 bases from J, the junction contained 6 bases not matched to a gene. This CDR3 has 15 amino acids. The CDR3 DNA is TGTGCCAGCAGCTTAGAGAGGGGGCGAGTCACTGAAGCTTTCTTT. Translated: CASSLERGRVTEAFF. Complete variable domain (other parts from reference TRBV7-2 and TRBJ1-1): GAGVSQSPSNKVTEKGKDVELRCDPISGHTALYWYRQSLGQGLEFLIYFQGNSAPDKSGLPSDRFSAERTGGSVSTLTIQRTQQEDSAVYLCASSLERGRVTEAFFGQGTRLTVV.

This sequence joins TRBV20-1 and TRBJ1-4, with 10 bases aligning to TRBD1. Germline V gives CDR1 DFQATT, CDR2 SNEGSKA (reference sequence). The CDR3 loop spans 20 amino acids. V gave up 0 bases and J gave up 3 bases; unmatched junction bases: 16. The CDR3 DNA sequence: TGCAGTGCTAGAGATTGGGCGTCTGCGACAGGGGGCTTTGCTAATGAAAAACTGTTTTTT. It specifies CSARDWASATGGFANEKLFF.